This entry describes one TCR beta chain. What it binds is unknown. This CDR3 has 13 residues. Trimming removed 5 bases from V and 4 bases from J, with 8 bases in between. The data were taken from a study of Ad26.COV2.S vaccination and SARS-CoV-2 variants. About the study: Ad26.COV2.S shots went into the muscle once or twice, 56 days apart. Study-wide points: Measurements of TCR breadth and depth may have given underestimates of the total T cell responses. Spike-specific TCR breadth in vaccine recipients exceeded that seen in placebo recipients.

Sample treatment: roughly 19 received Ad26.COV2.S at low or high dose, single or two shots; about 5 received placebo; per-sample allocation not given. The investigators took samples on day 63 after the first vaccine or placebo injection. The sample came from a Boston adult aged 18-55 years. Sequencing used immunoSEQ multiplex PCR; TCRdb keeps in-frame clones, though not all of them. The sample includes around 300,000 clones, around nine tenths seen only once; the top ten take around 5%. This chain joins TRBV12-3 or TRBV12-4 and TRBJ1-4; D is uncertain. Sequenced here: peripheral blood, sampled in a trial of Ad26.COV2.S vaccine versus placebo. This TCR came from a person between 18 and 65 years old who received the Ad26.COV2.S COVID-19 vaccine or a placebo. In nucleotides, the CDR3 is TGTGCCAGCAGTAACACAGATAATGAAAAACTGTTTTTT. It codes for CASSNTDNEKLFF.